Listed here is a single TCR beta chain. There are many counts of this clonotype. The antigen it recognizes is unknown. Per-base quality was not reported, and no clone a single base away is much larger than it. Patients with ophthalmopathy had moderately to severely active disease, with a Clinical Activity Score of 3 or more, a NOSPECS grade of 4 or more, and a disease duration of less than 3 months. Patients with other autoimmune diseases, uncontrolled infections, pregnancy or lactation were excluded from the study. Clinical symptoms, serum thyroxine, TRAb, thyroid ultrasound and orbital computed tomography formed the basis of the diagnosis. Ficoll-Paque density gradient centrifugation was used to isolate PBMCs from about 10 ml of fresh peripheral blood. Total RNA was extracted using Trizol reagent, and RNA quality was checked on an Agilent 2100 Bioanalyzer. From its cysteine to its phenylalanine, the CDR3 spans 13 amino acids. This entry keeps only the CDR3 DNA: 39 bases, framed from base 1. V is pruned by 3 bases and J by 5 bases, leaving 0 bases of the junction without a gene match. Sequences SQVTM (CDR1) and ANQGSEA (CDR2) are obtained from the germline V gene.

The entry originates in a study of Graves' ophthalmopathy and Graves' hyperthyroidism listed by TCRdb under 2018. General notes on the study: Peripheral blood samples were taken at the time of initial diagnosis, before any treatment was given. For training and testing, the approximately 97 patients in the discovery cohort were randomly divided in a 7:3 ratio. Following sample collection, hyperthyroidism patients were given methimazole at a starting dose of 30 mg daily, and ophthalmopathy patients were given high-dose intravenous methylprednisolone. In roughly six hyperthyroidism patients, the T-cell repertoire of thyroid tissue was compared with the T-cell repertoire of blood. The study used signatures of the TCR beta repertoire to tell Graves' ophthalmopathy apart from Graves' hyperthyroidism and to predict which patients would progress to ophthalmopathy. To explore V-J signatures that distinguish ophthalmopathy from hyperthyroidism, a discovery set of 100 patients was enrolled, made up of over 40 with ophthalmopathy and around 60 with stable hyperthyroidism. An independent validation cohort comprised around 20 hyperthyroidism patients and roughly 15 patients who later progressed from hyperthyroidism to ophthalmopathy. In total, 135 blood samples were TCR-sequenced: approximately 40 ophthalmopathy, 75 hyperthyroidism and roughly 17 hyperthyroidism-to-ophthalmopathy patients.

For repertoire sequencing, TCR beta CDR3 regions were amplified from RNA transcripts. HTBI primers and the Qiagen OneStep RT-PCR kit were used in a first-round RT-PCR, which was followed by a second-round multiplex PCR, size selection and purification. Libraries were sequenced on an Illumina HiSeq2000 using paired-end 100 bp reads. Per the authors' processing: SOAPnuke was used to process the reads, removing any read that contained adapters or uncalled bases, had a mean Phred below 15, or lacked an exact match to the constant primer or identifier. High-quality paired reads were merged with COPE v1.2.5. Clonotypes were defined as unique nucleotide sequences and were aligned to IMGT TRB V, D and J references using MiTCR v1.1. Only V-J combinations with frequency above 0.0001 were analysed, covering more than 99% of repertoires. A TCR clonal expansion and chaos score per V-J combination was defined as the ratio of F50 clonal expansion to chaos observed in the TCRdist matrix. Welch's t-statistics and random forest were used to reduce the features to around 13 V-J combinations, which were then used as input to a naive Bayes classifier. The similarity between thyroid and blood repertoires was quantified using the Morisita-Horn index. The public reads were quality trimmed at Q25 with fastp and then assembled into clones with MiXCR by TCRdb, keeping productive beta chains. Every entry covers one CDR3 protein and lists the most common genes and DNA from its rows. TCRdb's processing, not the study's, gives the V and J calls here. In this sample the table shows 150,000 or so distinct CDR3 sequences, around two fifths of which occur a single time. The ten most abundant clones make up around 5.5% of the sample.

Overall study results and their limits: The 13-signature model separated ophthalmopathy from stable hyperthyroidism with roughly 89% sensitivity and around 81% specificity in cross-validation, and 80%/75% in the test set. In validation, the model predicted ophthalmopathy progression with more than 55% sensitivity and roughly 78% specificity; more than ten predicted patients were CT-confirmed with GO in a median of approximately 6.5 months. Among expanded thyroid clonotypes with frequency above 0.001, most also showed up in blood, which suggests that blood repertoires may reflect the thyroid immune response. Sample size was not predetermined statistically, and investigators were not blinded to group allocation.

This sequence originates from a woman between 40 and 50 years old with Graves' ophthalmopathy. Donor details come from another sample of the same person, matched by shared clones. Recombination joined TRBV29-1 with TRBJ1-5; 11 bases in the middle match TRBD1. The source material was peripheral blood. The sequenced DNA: TGCAGCGTTGAGGGACAGGGGGATCAGCCCCAGCATTTT. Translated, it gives CSVEGQGDQPQHF.